This paragraph covers one TCR beta chain sequence. Its antigen remains unidentified. The data belong to a study of cytomegalovirus exposure and HLA in healthy donors. PCR employed 60 Vbeta and 13 Jbeta primers. Here immunoSEQ multiplex PCR was the method, and the copy in TCRdb shows in-frame clones only, minus some. This sample has fewer than 250,000 clones; approximately 80% occur once, and the top ten carry about 10%. Between the trimmed V and J ends, which lost 4 bases and 5 bases, there was a span of 8 bases. CDR1 is MNHNS and CDR2 is SASEGT in the germline V gene. There are 12 residues in the CDR3. General study findings and limits: One cluster of highly shared sequence variants probably arose as a sequencing artifact.

The V call is TRBV6-1, the J call TRBJ1-2; a possible D gene is TRBD1 (5 bases). This receptor was identified in a woman aged 45-65 years in good health and CMV-seropositive. The source material was PBMCs. Here the CDR3 DNA reads TGTGCCAGCAGTGGACAGTTTTATGGCTACACCTTC. Amino acid sequence: CASSGQFYGYTF.